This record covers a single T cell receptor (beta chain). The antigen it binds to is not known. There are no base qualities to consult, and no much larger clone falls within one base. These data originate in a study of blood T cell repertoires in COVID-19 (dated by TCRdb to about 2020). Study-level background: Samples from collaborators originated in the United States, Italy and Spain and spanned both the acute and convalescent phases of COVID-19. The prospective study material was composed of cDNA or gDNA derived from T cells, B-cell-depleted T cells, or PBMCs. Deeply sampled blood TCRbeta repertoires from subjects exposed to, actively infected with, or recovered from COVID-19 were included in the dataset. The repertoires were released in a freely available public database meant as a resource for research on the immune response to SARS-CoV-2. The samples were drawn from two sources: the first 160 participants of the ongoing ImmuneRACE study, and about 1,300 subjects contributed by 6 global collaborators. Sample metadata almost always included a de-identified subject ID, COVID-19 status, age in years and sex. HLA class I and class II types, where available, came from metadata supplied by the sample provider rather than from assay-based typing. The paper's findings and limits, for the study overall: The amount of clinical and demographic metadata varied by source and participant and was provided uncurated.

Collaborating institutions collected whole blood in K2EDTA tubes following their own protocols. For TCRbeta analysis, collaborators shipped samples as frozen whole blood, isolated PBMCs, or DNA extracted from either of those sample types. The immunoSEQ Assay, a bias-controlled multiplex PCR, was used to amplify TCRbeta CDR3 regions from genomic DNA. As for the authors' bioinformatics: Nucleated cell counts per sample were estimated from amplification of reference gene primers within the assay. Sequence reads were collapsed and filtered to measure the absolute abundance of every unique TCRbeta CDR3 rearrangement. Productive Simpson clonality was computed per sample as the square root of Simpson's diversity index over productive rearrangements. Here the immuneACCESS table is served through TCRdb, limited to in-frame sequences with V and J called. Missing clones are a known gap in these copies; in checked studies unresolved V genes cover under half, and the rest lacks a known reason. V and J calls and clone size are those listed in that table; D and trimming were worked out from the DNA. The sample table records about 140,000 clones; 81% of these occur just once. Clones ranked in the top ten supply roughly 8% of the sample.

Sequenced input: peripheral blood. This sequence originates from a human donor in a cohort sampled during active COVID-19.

The nucleotides are TGTGCCAGCAGCACCACTAGCGGGAGCTACAATGAGCAGTTCTTC. Its protein product is CASSTTSGSYNEQFF. The chain uses TRBV5-6 and TRBJ2-1, with 11 central nucleotides matching TRBD2. At the junction V is shortened by 4 bases and J by 3 bases; bases outside the gene matches: 3. The CDR3 runs 15 residues from the cysteine to the phenylalanine. Solely the CDR3 DNA is kept, with 45 bases framed from the first base. Looking up the germline V gene yields CDR1 SGHDT and CDR2 YYEEEE.